The next 25 T cell receptor beta chains were all read from a single sample in a study of blood T cell repertoires in COVID-19. Some clones are missing from TCRdb's copy, which holds only in-frame ones; the method was immunoSEQ multiplex PCR. The repertoire includes hundreds of thousands of clones, 87% of them detected once, and approximately 2.2% sits in the top ten. The sequenced sample consisted of peripheral blood. The origin of the receptors is a man between 18 and 35 years old with active or convalescent COVID-19.

This clone was counted between two and nine times. The chain combines TRBV2 with TRBJ1-1; TRBD1 matches at 11 bases. V dropped 6 bases and J dropped 4; count of bases not matched to a gene: 7. This CDR3 has 15 amino acids. Germline CDR1 is SNHLY and CDR2 is FYNNEI. The CDR3 nucleotides are TGTGCCAGCAGAACTCCGGGACAGGGGGTCACTGAAGCTTTCTTT. Translation: CASRTPGQGVTEAFF.

The gene calls are TRBV5-1 and TRBJ2-1; D uncertain. The CDR3 totals 13 residues. Germline-derived CDR1 and CDR2 are SGHRS and YFSETQ. Trimming pared 0 bases from V and 4 bases from J, leaving 5 bases between. The CDR3 loop reads CASSLDLYNEQFF. DNA for the CDR3: TGCGCCAGCAGCTTGGACTTATACAATGAGCAGTTCTTC.

About this clone itself: Germline is not matched at one junction end, which may reflect a read error. The chain joins TRBV9 to TRBJ1-6; 9 bases are a match to TRBD1. CDR1 and CDR2 (germline): SGDLS, YYNGEE. The CDR3 consists of 13 residues. The CDR3 is CASSVSPRDRVFF. The DNA of the CDR3 is TGTGCCAGCAGCGTATCCCCCCGGGACAGGGTTTTTTTC.

For the CDR3, the DNA is TGTGCCAGCAGCTTAGGGAGGGGCTTCAATCAGCCCCAGCATTTT. It encodes CASSLGRGFNQPQHF. The chain couples TRBV7-2 to TRBJ1-5; D is perhaps TRBD1 (5 bases). CDR3 length equals 15 residues. The V gene's germline CDR1 is SGHTA and CDR2 FQGNSA. V dropped 1 base and J dropped 3 bases, with 10 bases sitting between them.

The table lists this clone with a count of one. This rearrangement joins TRBV6-5 to TRBJ2-7; 7 nucleotides match TRBD2. CDR1 and CDR2 (germline): MNHEY, SVGAGI. This CDR3 has 13 amino acids. Unmatched junction bases numbered 6, after V lost 6 bases and J lost 4 bases. CDR3 protein: CASRPGLRYEQYF. The CDR3 nucleotides are TGTGCCAGCAGGCCGGGACTAAGGTACGAGCAGTACTTC.

The chain couples TRBV4-1 to TRBJ2-7; 9 bases align to TRBD1. CDR1 is MGHRA, CDR2 YSYEKL, per germline. With 4 bases clipped from V and 6 bases from J, the junction kept 10 bases outside the gene matches. The CDR3 is made up of 15 amino acids. The DNA for the CDR3 is TGCGCCAGCAGCCCCACGCCGGGACAGGGCCGCGAGCAGTACTTC. Translating it yields CASSPTPGQGREQYF.

The chain carries TRBV27 and TRBJ2-7; TRBD1 aligns across 9 bases. Germline trimming cut 4 bases from V and 4 bases from J; bases unmatched to any gene: 11. The CDR3 extends over 16 amino acids. Looked up from germline, CDR1 is MNHEY and CDR2 is SMNVEV (reference sequence). The CDR3 nucleotides are TGTGCCAGCAGTTCCCGCCGACCGGGACAGGGATACGAGCAGTACTTC. Encoded protein: CASSSRRPGQGYEQYF.

This rearrangement joins TRBV4-1 to TRBJ1-1, with 8 bases lining up with TRBD1. The germline V gene has CDR1 MGHRA and CDR2 YSYEKL. Germline trimming cut 0 bases from V and 4 bases from J; bases unmatched to any gene: 16. The CDR3 spans 19 residues. CDR3 protein: CASSQDIGQGVKFGTEAFF. CDR3 sequence (DNA): TGCGCCAGCAGCCAAGATATAGGACAGGGCGTGAAATTTGGCACTGAAGCTTTCTTT.

This clone was seen just once. The chain combines TRBV11-2 with TRBJ2-1; 12 nucleotides line up with TRBD2. The V segment lost 3 bases and the J segment 8 bases; nucleotides outside the gene matches: 8. CDR3 size: 16 residues. CDR1 is SGHAT, CDR2 FQNNGV, per germline. In DNA form, the CDR3 reads TGTGCCAGCAGCTTCCCGACTAGCGGGAGTAACGATGAGCAGTTCTTC. Translating gives CASSFPTSGSNDEQFF.

The chain has TRBV20-1 and TRBJ2-7; D possibly corresponds to TRBD1 (5 bases). Per germline, CDR1 DFQATT and CDR2 SNEGSKA (reference sequence). The CDR3 is made up of 12 amino acids. V dropped 6 bases and J dropped 6 bases, with 15 bases sitting between them. CDR3 sequence (DNA): TGCAGTGCAAGTGAAGGGGTGGGCGAGCAGTACTTC. Residues: CSASEGVGEQYF.

CDR3 nucleotide sequence: TGTGCCAGCAGCGGGGGGACAGTTAATGAAAAACTGTTTTTT. Encoded protein: CASSGGTVNEKLFF. The rearrangement links TRBV5-6 to TRBJ1-4, with TRBD1 identical over 7 bases. The CDR3 is 14 amino acids. V trimming: 4 bases; J trimming: 4 bases; junction bases outside the gene matches: 4. The germline V gene has CDR1 SGHDT and CDR2 YYEEEE.

The chain recombines TRBV3-1 (or the pseudogene TRBV3-2) with TRBJ2-1; D gene unclear. The CDR3 totals 13 residues. Germline V CDR1 and CDR2: LGHDT, YNNKEL (reference sequence). The germline V and J ends were trimmed by 2 bases and 7 bases, with 9 bases remaining between them. Here the CDR3 reads CASSQSGSNEQFF. The CDR3 DNA reads as TGTGCCAGCAGCCAATCGGGTTCGAATGAGCAGTTCTTC.

This clone was seen only a few times. The chain joins TRBV10-3 to TRBJ2-7; the D is unclear. This CDR3 spans 13 amino acids. Germline V gene lookup returns CDR1 ENHRY and CDR2 SYGVKD. The V gene lost 0 bases and the J gene lost 3 bases, with 6 bases spanning the gap. CDR3: CAISESGGYEQYF. The DNA of the CDR3 is TGTGCCATCAGTGAGTCTGGCGGCTACGAGCAGTACTTC.

This rearrangement joins TRBV5-6 to TRBJ1-1, with 10 bases lining up with TRBD1. Germline assignment: CDR1 SGHDT and CDR2 YYEEEE. The CDR3 loop spans 15 amino acids. With V trimmed by 2 bases and J by 4 bases, 5 bases remained unmatched. The CDR3: CASSFLGTGATEAFF. The DNA for the CDR3 is TGTGCCAGCAGCTTCTTAGGGACAGGGGCCACTGAAGCTTTCTTT. The whole variable domain, filled in from reference TRBV5-6 and TRBJ1-1, reads DAGVTQSPTHLIKTRGQQVTLRCSPKSGHDTVSWYQQALGQGPQFIFQYYEEEERQRGNFPDRFSGHQFPNYSSELNVNALLLGDSALYLCASSFLGTGATEAFFGQGTRLTVV.

This chain uses TRBV15 with TRBJ2-7; TRBD2 aligns across 10 bases. The CDR3 consists of 17 residues. Germline-derived CDR1 and CDR2 are LNHNV and YYDKDF (reference sequence). V lost 0 bases to trimming and J lost 7 bases; unmatched junction nucleotides: 12. The CDR3 reads CATSRERPPAGGYEQYF. For the CDR3, the DNA is TGTGCCACCAGCAGAGAGCGACCTCCAGCGGGAGGGTATGAGCAGTACTTC. Supplemented by reference TRBV15 and TRBJ2-7, the full variable domain reads DAMVIQNPRYQVTQFGKPVTLSCSQTLNHNVMYWYQQKSSQAPKLLFHYYDKDFNNEADTPDNFQSRRPNTSFCFLDIRSPGLGDTAMYLCATSRERPPAGGYEQYFGPGTRLTVT.

The rearrangement links TRBV2 to TRBJ1-1; TRBD1 matches at 10 bases. Germline values: CDR1 SNHLY, CDR2 FYNNEI. J was trimmed by 6 bases and V by 6 bases; bases with no gene match: 10. This CDR3 region has 15 residues. The CDR3 nucleotides read TGTGCCAGCAGAAGGGACAGGGGTTTAGTCGCTGAAGCTTTCTTT. This encodes CASRRDRGLVAEAFF.

The rearrangement uses TRBV11-2 and TRBJ2-3; maybe TRBD1 (6 bases). Trimming removed 5 bases from V and 5 bases from J, with 17 bases in between. Germline assignment: CDR1 SGHAT and CDR2 FQNNGV. There are 15 residues in the CDR3. CDR3 DNA sequence: TGTGCCAGCAGCCTACCACCGGGACAACAAGATACGCAGTATTTT. Its protein is CASSLPPGQQDTQYF. The whole variable domain, remainder taken from reference TRBV11-2 and TRBJ2-3, is EAGVAQSPRYKIIEKRQSVAFWCNPISGHATLYWYQQILGQGPKLLIQFQNNGVVDDSQLPKDRFSAERLKGVDSTLKIQPAKLEDSAVYLCASSLPPGQQDTQYFGPGTRLTVL.

The chain carries TRBV5-1 and TRBJ1-6; no clear D gene. The germline CDR1 and CDR2 sequences are SGHRS and YFSETQ. Deletions cut 0 bases from V and 5 bases from J, with 6 bases between. The CDR3 is 14 amino acids. Written as DNA, the CDR3 is TGCGCCAGCAGCTTGGACAGAGATAATTCACCCCTCCACTTT. Its protein product is CASSLDRDNSPLHF.

The J gene is TRBJ2-7, the V gene TRBV27; 7 bases are shared with TRBD2. The CDR3 runs 12 residues. V shed 7 bases, J shed 4 bases, and the junction held 4 bases outside the gene matches. CDR1 is MNHEY, CDR2 SMNVEV, per germline (reference sequence). In nucleotides, the CDR3 is TGTGCCAGCACTGGTAGCGGGTACGAGCAGTACTTC. It is translated as CASTGSGYEQYF.

The chain has TRBV7-9 and TRBJ1-4, with D unclear. V was pared by 4 bases and J by 7 bases, with 10 bases between. The CDR3 sequence is 13 residues long. Per germline, CDR1 SEHNR and CDR2 FQNEAQ (reference sequence). DNA of the CDR3: TGTGCCAGCAGCTGCCCGGGTTGTGAAAAACTGTTTTTT. Protein sequence: CASSCPGCEKLFF. Full variable domain (rest looked up from reference TRBV7-9 and TRBJ1-4): DTGVSQNPRHKITKRGQNVTFRCDPISEHNRLYWYRQTLGQGPEFLTYFQNEAQLEKSRLLSDRFSAERPKGSFSTLEIQRTEQGDSAMYLCASSCPGCEKLFFGSGTQLSVL.

This sequence joins TRBV7-9 and TRBJ2-5; a weak D match, TRBD1 (6 bases). Germline lookup yields CDR1 SEHNR and CDR2 FQNEAQ (reference sequence). The CDR3 loop spans 14 amino acids. The ends were cut back, 4 bases at V and 5 bases at J, with 14 bases in the middle. The CDR3 reads CASSSSTGLETQYF. CDR3 in DNA: TGTGCCAGCAGCTCCTCGACAGGTTTGGAGACCCAGTACTTC.

The genes are TRBV3-1 (or the pseudogene TRBV3-2) and TRBJ2-5; TRBD1 is a possible D gene (6 bases). The CDR3 totals 17 residues. The V end lost 0 bases, the J end lost 6 bases, and 20 bases lay between the germline ends. CDR1 is LGHDT and CDR2 is YNNKEL in the germline V gene (reference sequence). The CDR3 reads CASSQDPRVGGKKTQYF. The CDR3 nucleotides are TGTGCCAGCAGCCAAGACCCGAGGGTTGGGGGCAAGAAGACCCAGTACTTC.

The V and J genes are TRBV27 and TRBJ2-7, with unresolved D. V lost 3 bases, J lost 0 bases, and 9 bases lay in between. Germline CDR1 and CDR2: MNHEY and SMNVEV (reference sequence). The CDR3 sequence is 14 residues long. The CDR3 DNA reads TGTGCCAGCAGTTTGGTCCGCAGCTCCTACGAGCAGTACTTC. Residues: CASSLVRSSYEQYF.

This clone was picked up a small number of times. V and J are TRBV14 and TRBJ1-2; 9 bases line up with TRBD1. The CDR3 extends over 13 amino acids. V shed 5 bases, J shed 8 bases, and the junction held 6 bases outside the gene matches. In germline, CDR1 is SGHDN, CDR2 FVKESK. The CDR3 DNA reads as TGTGCCAGCAGCTTGGACAGGGGAGACGGCTACACCTTC. Protein: CASSLDRGDGYTF.

This rearrangement joins TRBV18 to TRBJ2-1; D is perhaps TRBD2 (5 bases). Trimming removed 5 bases at V and 9 bases at J, with 20 bases between. Germline V gene lookup returns CDR1 KGHSH and CDR2 LQKENI. The CDR3 loop spans 15 amino acids. Here the CDR3 reads CASSTGSRTLGEQFF. The CDR3, as DNA: TGTGCCAGCTCAACGGGGAGCCGCACATTGGGTGAGCAGTTCTTC.